This T cell receptor (beta chain) derives from a study of tumor and adjacent non-tumor tissue in lung cancer. V gave up 6 bases and J gave up 9 bases; unmatched junction bases: 6. Germline CDR1 reads SGHKS; CDR2 reads YYEKEE (reference sequence). CDR3 size: 13 residues. Study findings and constraints: Tumor repertoires had a smaller top 100 clone share than normal lung.

TCRbeta libraries were built with three rounds of nested PCR, modified from ARM-PCR. MiXCR, run by TCRdb on the multiplex PCR reads, gives a single entry per CDR3 protein. Of fewer than 45,000 distinct CDR3 sequences listed, 60% to 65% are singletons. As for this clonotype: Its antigen is as yet unknown.

RNA was extracted from bulk tissue without any cell sorting. This non-tumor lung sample came from over 3 cm beyond the tumor edge. The sequence came from a woman in her thirties or forties with non-small cell lung cancer. The genes are TRBV5-5 and TRBJ1-6; 7 bases are a match to TRBD1. The sequencing input was distant non-tumor lung tissue. CDR3 nucleotide sequence: TGTGCCAGCACTGGGCAGGGGGGTTCACCCCTCCACTTT. It is translated as CASTGQGGSPLHF.